This T cell receptor beta chain was found in a study of vaccination effects on CD4 cells after COVID-19. Study-wide results and caveats: From healthy vaccinees, only 1 of 255 vaccine-induced clones also reacted to common cold coronaviruses.

Sequencing was performed with immunoSEQ multiplex PCR; in TCRdb, only in-frame clones are kept and a portion is missing. The table shows 50,000 to 60,000 clones, with around 67% occurring only once. Of note for this clone: What it recognizes is unknown.

ViraFEST used viral peptide pools to expand antigen-specific CD4+ T cells before sequencing. Having been cultured for 9 to 11 days, the cells underwent CD4+ T cell isolation. Having tested negative for nucleocapsid antibodies, the vaccine recipients showed no prior SARS-CoV-2 infection. Every well housed around 2.1 million PBMC, which grew in culture alongside around 10 IU/ml IL-2 and 10 ug/ml peptides. On day 3 and again on day 7, half the medium was replaced with IL-2 medium. The CDR3 loop spans 15 amino acids. Germline assignment: CDR1 SGHTA and CDR2 FQGNSA. The V end was cut by 4 bases, the J end by 6 bases, with 19 bases between.

Sample: CD4+ T cells from PBMCs cultured with SARS-CoV-2 spike peptides, taken before COVID-19 vaccination. This chain uses TRBV7-2 with TRBJ2-7, with D perhaps matching TRBD1 (6 bases). The receptor was derived from a human donor who received a COVID-19 vaccine. This chain's CDR3 is CASSSQPGQGFEQYF. The CDR3 DNA reads TGTGCCAGCAGCTCCCAGCCGGGCCAGGGGTTCGAGCAGTACTTC.